A single sample is the source of the 13 T cell receptor beta chains below, sequenced in a study of CD8 T cells in ankylosing spondylitis. TCRdb called the 5' RACE reads again in MiXCR, with one record for every CDR3 protein. The data hold under 300,000 distinct CDR3 sequences, with 9.5% to 12% observed a single time. Sequencing was performed on blood, either unsorted or a sorted T cell fraction (not recorded which). These receptors came from a male donor with ankylosing spondylitis or in good health (not recorded which).

This chain links TRBV7-8 with TRBJ2-2; D possibly corresponds to TRBD2 (6 bases). The germline V gene encodes CDR1 SGHVS and CDR2 FQNEAQ. The V end lost 5 bases, the J end lost 2 bases, and 12 bases lay between the germline ends. CDR3 length equals 15 residues. The CDR3 sequence: CASSPGDPNTGELFF. The CDR3 DNA reads as TGTGCCAGCAGCCCGGGGGATCCAAACACCGGGGAGCTGTTTTTT. The entire variable domain, with the rest obtained from reference TRBV7-8 and TRBJ2-2, is as follows: GAGVSQSPRYKVAKRGQDVALRCDPISGHVSLFWYQQALGQGPEFLTYFQNEAQLDKSGLPSDRFFAERPEGSVSTLKIQRTQQEDSAVYLCASSPGDPNTGELFFGEGSRLTVL.

Details on this clonotype: A read error may be the cause here, since a much bigger clone is one base away. The rearrangement links TRBV9 to TRBJ1-1, with 9 bases identical to TRBD1. The CDR3 has 16 amino acids. Germline V gene sequence: CDR1 SGDLS, CDR2 YYNGEE. This chain's CDR3 is CTSSVASQGAGTEAFF. Here the CDR3 DNA reads TGTACCAGCAGCGTAGCTTCACAGGGGGCAGGCACTGAAGCTTTCTTT.

This clonotype was counted many times. The genes are TRBV7-9 and TRBJ1-1, with 7 bases that match TRBD1. Trimming removed 5 bases from V and 6 bases from J; junction bases left unmatched: 3. The CDR3 totals 12 residues. Germline V gene sequence: CDR1 SEHNR, CDR2 FQNEAQ (reference sequence). CDR3 sequence reads: CASSPTGPEAFF. CDR3 nucleotide sequence: TGTGCCAGCAGCCCGACAGGGCCTGAAGCTTTCTTT.

This clonotype appeared many times. The chain couples TRBV5-6 to TRBJ2-3, with 7 bases aligning to TRBD2. Germline V gives CDR1 SGHDT, CDR2 YYEEEE. V trimming: 6 bases; J trimming: 5 bases; junction bases outside the gene matches: 6. The CDR3 is made up of 13 amino acids. The CDR3 loop reads CASTYRGRDTQYF. CDR3 DNA: TGTGCCAGCACCTATCGCGGGAGAGATACGCAGTATTTT. The variable domain in full, with the rest retrieved from reference TRBV5-6 and TRBJ2-3, is DAGVTQSPTHLIKTRGQQVTLRCSPKSGHDTVSWYQQALGQGPQFIFQYYEEEERQRGNFPDRFSGHQFPNYSSELNVNALLLGDSALYLCASTYRGRDTQYFGPGTRLTVL.

This clonotype occurred a few times. The chain joins TRBV18 to TRBJ2-1; TRBD1 might be the D (5 bases). The CDR3 is 14 amino acids. CDR1 is KGHSH and CDR2 is LQKENI in the germline V gene. V was pared by 2 bases and J by 5 bases, with 10 bases between. The CDR3 DNA sequence: TGTGCCAGCTCACCAAGGGCACAGGACAATGAGCAGTTCTTC. Residues: CASSPRAQDNEQFF.

The chain combines TRBV7-8 with TRBJ2-1, with D maybe TRBD2 (5 bases). Germline V CDR1 and CDR2: SGHVS, FQNEAQ. Trimming removed 2 bases at V and 6 bases at J, with 14 bases between. The CDR3 spans 15 residues. The CDR3 DNA follows: TGTGCCAGCAGCTTAATCGGAGGAGATTTCAATGAGCAGTTCTTC. This gives the protein CASSLIGGDFNEQFF.

This clonotype was counted ten times or more. J is TRBJ2-6 and V is TRBV7-3; D remains ambiguous. This CDR3 comprises 17 residues. Germline V gene sequence: CDR1 SGHTA, CDR2 FQGTGA. The germline V and J ends were trimmed by 5 bases and 0 bases, with 14 bases remaining between them. This chain's CDR3 is CASSLAASNSGANVLTF. The CDR3 DNA is TGTGCCAGCAGCCTCGCAGCCAGTAACTCTGGGGCCAACGTCCTGACTTTC.

This clonotype turned up a few times. V gene TRBV5-8 combines with J gene TRBJ2-7; D is perhaps TRBD1 (5 bases). Germline lookup yields CDR1 SGHTS and CDR2 YDEGEE. CDR3 length: 15 amino acids. Trimming took 1 base from V and 1 from J, leaving 12 bases between them. The CDR3 sequence is CASSLRQGWSYEQYF. The DNA for the CDR3 is TGTGCCAGCAGCTTGAGGCAGGGTTGGTCCTACGAGCAGTACTTC.

The chain combines TRBV7-9 with TRBJ2-7, with TRBD1 matching over 8 bases. Germline CDR1 SEHNR, CDR2 FQNEAQ (reference sequence). Trimming removed 5 bases from V and 3 bases from J; junction bases left unmatched: 6. The CDR3 is 14 amino acids. CDR3 bases: TGTGCCAGCAGCACATCGGACAGGGTCTACGAGCAGTACTTC. Translating it yields CASSTSDRVYEQYF.

A few counts support this clonotype. The rearrangement links TRBV3-1 to TRBJ2-7; D is possibly TRBD2 (6 bases). Germline V gene lookup returns CDR1 LGHDT and CDR2 YNNKEL (reference sequence). CDR3 length: 13 amino acids. V was cut by 2 bases and J by 5 bases, with 10 bases left in between. CDR3: CASSQYGGDEQYF. The CDR3 region has the DNA TGTGCCAGCAGCCAATACGGGGGTGACGAGCAGTACTTC.

In this sample, this clonotype turned up many times. The chain is built from TRBV7-2 and TRBJ1-1; 7 bases fit TRBD1. The CDR3 loop spans 15 amino acids. The V gene's germline CDR1 is SGHTA and CDR2 FQGNSA. V shed 4 bases, J shed 1 base, and the junction held 6 bases outside the gene matches. CDR3 DNA sequence: TGTGCCAGCAGCTCAATAAGGACAGGGAACACTGAAGCTTTCTTT. The encoded protein is CASSSIRTGNTEAFF.

Ten or more counts support this clonotype. V gene TRBV25-1 combines with J gene TRBJ2-7; 10 bases match TRBD1. J gave up 2 bases and V 4 bases, and 8 bases lay outside the gene matches. This CDR3 region has 16 residues. Per the germline V gene, CDR1 is MGHDK and CDR2 is SYGVNS. The CDR3 DNA reads as TGTGCCAGCAGTGTCACCGGGACAGGGGACGCCTACGAGCAGTACTTC. Protein: CASSVTGTGDAYEQYF.

This clonotype was counted at least ten times. The rearrangement uses TRBV2 and TRBJ1-5; D is unclear. This CDR3 comprises 13 residues. Germline V CDR1 and CDR2: SNHLY, FYNNEI. V shed 4 bases and J shed 4 bases, with 8 bases lying between them. CDR3 in amino acids: CASSASRNQPQHF. CDR3 bases: TGTGCCAGCAGTGCTAGCCGGAATCAGCCCCAGCATTTT.